Listed below are T cell receptor beta chains from one sample, sequenced in a study of response to subunit inactivated influenza vaccine. TCRdb itself ran the RT-PCR reads through MiXCR, one entry per CDR3 protein. The sample consists of under 800,000 distinct CDR3 sequences, about 15% of them appearing once. The sequenced sample was PBMCs from blood, obtained 14 to 15 days before vaccination. The receptors were gathered from a man aged 50 or older who received an inactivated influenza vaccine. Both conserved end residues are part of each CDR3. D genes are given only for firm matches. Clone size is stated in some rows and not others, as once, few, many or a class when expanded.

D | J | size | V | DNA | CDR3
. | TRBJ1-2 | few | TRBV6-2/TRBV6-3 | TGTGCCAGCACCACGACAGTCGGCTATGGCTACACCTTC | CASTTTVGYGYTF
. | TRBJ2-2 | . | TRBV15 | TGTGCCACCAGCAGAGCGTACGGCAACACCGGGGAGCTGTTTTTT | CATSRAYGNTGELFF
. | TRBJ2-7 | . | TRBV28 | TGTGCCAGCAGCCCCGGGGCCAGGGATGCCGAGCAGTACTTC | CASSPGARDAEQYF
. | TRBJ2-2 | few | TRBV6-2/TRBV6-3 | TGTGCCAGCAGTTGGGGGGGACAGGCCGGGGAGCTGTTTTTT | CASSWGGQAGELFF
. | TRBJ2-5 | . | TRBV4-2 | TGTGCCAGCAGCCAAGAGTCAGGGGATCTCCAAGAGACCCAGTACTTC | CASSQESGDLQETQYF
. | TRBJ2-5 | few | TRBV6-5 | TGTGCCAGCAGTTACATGCCGGGACAAGTAGCGCCCCAAGAGACCCAGTACTTC | CASSYMPGQVAPQETQYF
TRBD2 | TRBJ2-7 | . | TRBV20-1 | TGCAGTGCTGAACCTGGGACTAGCGTCTACGAGCAGTACTTC | CSAEPGTSVYEQYF
. | TRBJ2-6 | . | TRBV27 | TGTGCCAGCAGTTTAATGTTAGGGGCCGGGGCCAACGTCCTGACTTTC | CASSLMLGAGANVLTF
TRBD2 | TRBJ2-2 | few | TRBV20-1 | TGCAGTGCTCGGGGGGAAACGAACACCGGGGAGCTGTTTTTT | CSARGETNTGELFF
TRBD2 | TRBJ2-1 | . | TRBV6-2/TRBV6-3 | TGTGCCAGCAACGATGTAGCGGGGGGGCAGTTCTTC | CASNDVAGGQFF
. | TRBJ2-5 | . | TRBV20-1 | TGCAGTGCTCCGTCCAAGCGGAGCAGGGGGACCCAGTACTTC | CSAPSKRSRGTQYF
TRBD1 | TRBJ1-5 | few | TRBV27 | TGTGCCAGCAGTTTAACAGGGGGCTTGATCAATCAGCCCCAGCATTTT | CASSLTGGLINQPQHF
TRBD1 | TRBJ2-5 | . | TRBV6-1 | TGTGCCTCCTCCCAGGACAGGGGGAGCAAGACCCAGTACTTC | CASSQDRGSKTQYF
TRBD2 | TRBJ2-4 | many | TRBV27 | TGTGCCAGCAGTCCCATTAGCGGGAGCCAAAACATTCAGTACTTC | CASSPISGSQNIQYF
TRBD1 | TRBJ2-7 | . | TRBV6-5 | TGTGCCAGCAGTTACTCGCTAAACAGGGGTGGTTACTACGAGCAGTACTTC | CASSYSLNRGGYYEQYF
TRBD2 | TRBJ2-7 | . | TRBV5-1 | TGCGCCAGCAGCTTGTCAACCGGTCCGGGACTAGCGGGGGACTCCTACGAGCAGTACTTC | CASSLSTGPGLAGDSYEQYF
. | TRBJ2-7 | many | TRBV28 | TGTGCCACACGGACGTCGTCTTCCTACGAGCAGTACTTC | CATRTSSSYEQYF
TRBD1 | TRBJ1-4 | . | TRBV7-8 | TGTGCCAGCAGCTTCACAGGGGGACGCGAAAAACTGTTTTTT | CASSFTGGREKLFF
. | TRBJ2-1 | . | TRBV12-3/TRBV12-4 | TGTGCCAGCAGCGCAGCAGGAGGGGAGTTCTTC | CASSAAGGEFF
. | TRBJ2-5 | . | TRBV4-2 | TGTGCCAGCAGCGCGGATGAAGAGACCCAGTACTTC | CASSADEETQYF
TRBD1 | TRBJ1-5 | . | TRBV20-1 | TGCAGTGCTAGAGTCCGCAGGGGGGAACATCAGCCCCAGCATTTT | CSARVRRGEHQPQHF
. | TRBJ2-7 | . | TRBV15 | TGTGCCACCAGCAGGGTAAAGGCCTACGAGCAGTACTTC | CATSRVKAYEQYF
TRBD2 | TRBJ2-3 | few | TRBV7-9 | TGTGCCAGCAGCTTATTGTTCCGGACTAGCGTTACAGATACGCAGTATTTT | CASSLLFRTSVTDTQYF
. | TRBJ2-7 | few | TRBV7-8 | TGTGCCAGCAGCTTTAGAGCAGGGCCCTCCTACGAGCAGTACTTC | CASSFRAGPSYEQYF
TRBD1 | TRBJ2-1 | few | TRBV18 | TGTGCCAGCTCACCACGGACAGGGGGGAGGTACAATGAGCAGTTCTTC | CASSPRTGGRYNEQFF
TRBD1 | TRBJ2-5 | . | TRBV11-2 | TGTGCCAGCAGCCCCACGTCGTTAGGGACAGGGTATCGAGAGACCCAGTACTTC | CASSPTSLGTGYRETQYF
TRBD1 | TRBJ2-5 | . | TRBV6-2/TRBV6-3 | TGTGCCATCACTTTACTATCTGGACAGGGCCAAGAGACCCAGTACTTC | CAITLLSGQGQETQYF
. | TRBJ1-1 | . | TRBV29-1 | TGCAGCGGCGGAGTAAACACTGAAGCTTTCTTT | CSGGVNTEAFF
. | TRBJ1-1 | . | TRBV7-6 | TGTGCCAGCAGCCCGGGACCCCCCGGAAACACTGAAGCTTTCTTT | CASSPGPPGNTEAFF
TRBD1 | TRBJ1-2 | . | TRBV20-1 | TGCAGTGCTAGGCCAACCGGACAGGGCCATAACTATGGCTACACCTTC | CSARPTGQGHNYGYTF
TRBD2 | TRBJ2-2 | many | TRBV20-1 | TGCAGTGCTAGAGACCCAGCGGGAGGCGGGGAGCTGTTTTTT | CSARDPAGGGELFF
. | TRBJ2-1 | . | TRBV6-2/TRBV6-3 | TGTGCCAGCAGTGCGGGGCACTCCTACAATGAGCAGTTCTTC | CASSAGHSYNEQFF
. | TRBJ1-1 | few | TRBV7-2 | TGTGCCAGCAGCTTAGGTGGAGGGATGAAAACTGAAGCTTTCTTT | CASSLGGGMKTEAFF
. | TRBJ2-6 | . | TRBV25-1 | TGTGCCAGCAGTGAACTAGGACCCTCTGGGGCCAACGTCCTGACTTTC | CASSELGPSGANVLTF
. | TRBJ2-3 | once | TRBV9 | TGTGCCAGCAGCGTGGGGGGATGGACAGATACGCAGTATTTT | CASSVGGWTDTQYF
. | TRBJ2-5 | few | TRBV4-1 | TGCGCCAGCAGCCCCTGGGGGCTGGAGACCCAGTACTTC | CASSPWGLETQYF
. | TRBJ1-3 | many | TRBV12-3/TRBV12-4 | TGTGCCAGCAGTCTCAGGGTGCCTTCCTCTGGAAACACCATATATTTT | CASSLRVPSSGNTIYF
TRBD1 | TRBJ1-1 | few | TRBV12-3/TRBV12-4 | TGTGCCAGCAGTTTTTCAGGGGGCCACACTGAAGCTTTCTTT | CASSFSGGHTEAFF
. | TRBJ2-5 | few | TRBV27 | TGTGCCAGCAGAGATGGTAGCGGAGTTCAAGAGACCCAGTACTTC | CASRDGSGVQETQYF
. | TRBJ2-7 | . | TRBV6-1 | TGTGCCAGCAGACAAGGGGTTTTAAGCTCCTACGAGCAGTACTTC | CASRQGVLSSYEQYF
. | TRBJ1-2 | few | TRBV7-9 | TGTGCCAGCAGCCCCGGGACCCTCTATGGCTACACCTTC | CASSPGTLYGYTF
TRBD1 | TRBJ2-7 | few | TRBV20-1 | TGCAGTGCCGTTACGGGACAGGGCTACGAGCAGTACTTC | CSAVTGQGYEQYF
. | TRBJ2-1 | few | TRBV20-1 | TGCAGTGCTAGAGATTACGCGTCGGCACAGCGGTACAATGAGCAGTTCTTC | CSARDYASAQRYNEQFF
TRBD2 | TRBJ2-5 | many | TRBV28 | TGTGCCAGCAGTTTATCTAGCGGGAGCCAAGAGACCCAGTACTTC | CASSLSSGSQETQYF
. | TRBJ2-2 | few | TRBV24-1 | TGTGCCACCAGTGGGTGGGCCGGGGAGCTGTTTTTT | CATSGWAGELFF
TRBD2 | TRBJ2-2 | few | TRBV3-1 | TGTGCCAGCAGCCAAGAACTAGCGGGAGTATCCGGGGAGCTGTTTTTT | CASSQELAGVSGELFF
TRBD1 | TRBJ2-4 | . | TRBV28 | TGTGCCAGCAGTTCCGACAGGGCTCGTCACGCCAAAAACATTCAGTACTTC | CASSSDRARHAKNIQYF
TRBD1 | TRBJ1-6 | . | TRBV12-3/TRBV12-4 | TGTGCCAGCAGGTTGGGACAGATCCATAATTCACCCCTCCACTTT | CASRLGQIHNSPLHF
TRBD1 | TRBJ2-5 | . | TRBV6-1 | TGTGCCAGCAGACAGGACAGGGGGCAAGAGACCCAGTACTTC | CASRQDRGQETQYF
TRBD2 | TRBJ2-2 | . | TRBV5-4 | TGTGCCAGGGGGCTAAGGACGCGGGAGTATGCCGGGGAGCTGTTTTTT | CARGLRTREYAGELFF
TRBD2 | TRBJ2-3 | many | TRBV4-2 | TGTGCCAGCAGCCCTATCAGGACTAGCGGGGGTAACACAGATACGCAGTATTTT | CASSPIRTSGGNTDTQYF
. | TRBJ1-3 | few | TRBV15 | TGTGCCACCAGCCGTCAAGAGAGGGAAGCTGGAAACACCATATATTTT | CATSRQEREAGNTIYF
TRBD1 | TRBJ2-7 | . | TRBV11-2 | TGTGCCAGCAGCTTCCTTACAGGGGACTCCTACGAGCAGTACTTC | CASSFLTGDSYEQYF
. | TRBJ2-4 | many | TRBV4-1 | TGCGCCAGCAGCGTGTCCGCCAAAAACATTCAGTACTTC | CASSVSAKNIQYF
. | TRBJ2-7 | few | TRBV10-3 | TGTGCCATCAGTGAGGCGTTCGATTACGAGCAGTACTTC | CAISEAFDYEQYF
TRBD2 | TRBJ2-1 | . | TRBV4-1 | TGCGCCAGCAGCCAAGCTAGCGGGGGAACAATAGGTGAGCAGTTCTTC | CASSQASGGTIGEQFF
. | TRBJ2-1 | . | TRBV6-1 | TGTGCCAGCGGACCCTCGGGGGCCTACAATGAGCAGTTCTTC | CASGPSGAYNEQFF